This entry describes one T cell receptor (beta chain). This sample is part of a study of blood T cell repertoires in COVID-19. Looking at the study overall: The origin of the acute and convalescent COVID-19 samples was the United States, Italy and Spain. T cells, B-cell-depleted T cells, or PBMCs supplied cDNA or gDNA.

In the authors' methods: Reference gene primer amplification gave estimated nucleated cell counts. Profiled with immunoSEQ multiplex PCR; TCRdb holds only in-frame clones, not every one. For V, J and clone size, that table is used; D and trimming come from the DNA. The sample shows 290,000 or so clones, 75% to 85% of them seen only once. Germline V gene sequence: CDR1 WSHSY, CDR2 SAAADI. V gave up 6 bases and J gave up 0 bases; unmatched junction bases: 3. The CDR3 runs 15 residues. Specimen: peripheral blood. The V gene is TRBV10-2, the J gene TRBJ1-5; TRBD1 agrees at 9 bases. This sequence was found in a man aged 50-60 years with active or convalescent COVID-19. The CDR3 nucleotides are TGCGCCAGCAGGGACAGGGGTACTAGCAATCAGCCCCAGCATTTT. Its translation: CASRDRGTSNQPQHF.